What follows is one T cell receptor (beta chain) and its context. Its specificity is unknown. In the PCR, 60 Vbeta and 13 Jbeta primers were used. TCRdb's copy holds only in-frame clones and misses some; the assay was immunoSEQ multiplex PCR. The table includes some 270,000 clones, under 90% detected once. The data were taken from a study of cytomegalovirus exposure and HLA in healthy donors. The CDR3 runs to 12 residues. Germline CDR1 SGHRS, CDR2 YFSETQ. The V end was cut by 3 bases, the J end by 8 bases, with 9 bases between. Study outcomes and limitations: Later analysis indicated greater clonal expansion among HLA-associated TCR beta chains than among equally common other chains. Per a prior analysis, the majority of TCR beta V segments were productive roughly 87% or roughly 30% of the time.

Every donor was a healthy person donating bone marrow. The clonotype originates from a girl under 10 years old in good health and CMV-seronegative. The sample taken for sequencing was PBMCs. The rearrangement joins TRBV5-1 to TRBJ2-1, with D unresolved. CDR3 protein: CASSSVGDEQFF. The CDR3 nucleotides read TGCGCCAGCAGCTCGGTCGGAGATGAGCAGTTCTTC. The variable domain in full, with the rest retrieved from reference TRBV5-1 and TRBJ2-1, is KAGVTQTPRYLIKTRGQQVTLSCSPISGHRSVSWYQQTPGQGLQFLFEYFSETQRNKGNFPGRFSGRQFSNSRSEMNVSTLELGDSALYLCASSSVGDEQFFGPGTRLTVL.